This T cell receptor beta chain was captured in a study of T cell repertoires in cytomegalovirus infection. Findings and caveats of the study: Of the TCR beta families, the public ones yielded a cumulative frequency that identified carriers of CMV plus the relevant HLA. CMV-specific TCR beta clonotypes restricted by HLA-C dominated the ex vivo response.

TCRdb independently ran MiXCR on the reads; one entry per CDR3 protein. The table records approximately 770,000 distinct CDR3 sequences, about 27% of them present only once. Notes on this clonotype: Its matching antigen is unknown.

Unmatched junction bases numbered 12, after V lost 6 bases and J lost 3 bases. Germline CDR1 reads SGDLS; CDR2 reads YYNGEE. The CDR3 sequence is 15 residues long. Sequenced here: cultured CD8+ T cells from PBMCs, sampled from culture after CMV antigen stimulation. The source of this sequence is a human donor in good health (CMV status not recorded). Some clones in this sample may be carry-over from other donors' samples. The rearrangement links TRBV9 to TRBJ2-7; 7 bases line up with TRBD1. CDR3 sequence reads: CASNTDSTGLYEQYF. CDR3 coding DNA: TGTGCCAGCAACACCGACTCGACAGGGCTCTACGAGCAGTACTTC.